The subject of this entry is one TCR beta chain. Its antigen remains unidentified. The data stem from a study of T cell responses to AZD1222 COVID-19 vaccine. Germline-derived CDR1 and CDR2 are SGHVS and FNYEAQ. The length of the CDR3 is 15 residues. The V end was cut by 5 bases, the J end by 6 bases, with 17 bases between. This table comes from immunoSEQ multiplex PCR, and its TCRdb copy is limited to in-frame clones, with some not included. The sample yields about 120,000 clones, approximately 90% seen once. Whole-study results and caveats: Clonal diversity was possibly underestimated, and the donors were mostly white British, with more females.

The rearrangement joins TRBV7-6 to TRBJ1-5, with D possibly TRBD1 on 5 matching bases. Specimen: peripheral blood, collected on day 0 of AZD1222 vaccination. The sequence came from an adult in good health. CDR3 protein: CASSQGLPGGQPQHF. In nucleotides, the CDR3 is TGTGCCAGCAGCCAGGGACTCCCTGGGGGTCAGCCCCAGCATTTT.